This entry lists 21 T cell receptor beta chains sequenced from one sample in a study of post-analysis software for immune sequencing data. Study-level findings and limits: Compared with controls, patients had more of about five TRBV segments, including TRBV5-6, TRBV5-1 and TRBV20-1.

Researchers reported that TCR beta cDNA libraries carried unique molecular identifiers. TCRdb analysed the PCR reads with MiXCR anew, one entry per CDR3 protein. The sample comprises about 760,000 distinct CDR3 sequences, roughly 27% of which are singletons, and approximately 0.55% rests with the top ten. These receptors have no identified antigens. Sequenced input: blood. All receptors come from a girl aged 10 to 17 with multiple sclerosis.

This clonotype has a handful of counts. This chain joins TRBV14 and TRBJ2-1, with TRBD2 identical over 10 bases. Germline CDR1 is SGHDN and CDR2 is FVKESK. The CDR3 is made up of 17 amino acids. J gave up 7 bases and V 3 bases, and 12 bases lay outside the gene matches. The DNA of the CDR3 is TGTGCCAGCAGCCAGCTAGCGGGAGCCCGACCAGGGAATGAGCAGTTCTTC. It translates to CASSQLAGARPGNEQFF.

This clonotype was picked up a small number of times. The chain uses TRBV5-1 and TRBJ2-1; 10 bases match TRBD2. Germline V gives CDR1 SGHRS, CDR2 YFSETQ. The CDR3 sequence is 16 residues long. J lost 8 bases, V lost 5 bases, and 13 bases had no gene match. The CDR3 sequence is CASRAEGTSVGDEQFF. Here the CDR3 DNA reads TGCGCCAGCAGGGCTGAGGGGACTAGCGTTGGGGATGAGCAGTTCTTC.

The chain joins TRBV19 to TRBJ2-1; the D call may be TRBD1 or TRBD2 (5 bases each). The CDR3 spans 18 residues. Germline CDR1 LNHDA, CDR2 SQIVND (reference sequence). Trimming took off 5 bases at V and 0 bases at J, with 20 bases between the two ends. CDR3 protein: CASSPKPGPPSSYNEQFF. CDR3 coding DNA: TGTGCCAGTAGTCCAAAACCGGGACCACCTAGCTCCTACAATGAGCAGTTCTTC.

This clonotype was detected only a few times. The chain recombines TRBV7-2 with TRBJ2-5; 8 bases are a match to TRBD2. The CDR3 has 17 amino acids. Germline trimming cut 3 bases from V and 2 bases from J; bases unmatched to any gene: 11. Germline V gene lookup returns CDR1 SGHTA and CDR2 FQGNSA. CDR3 DNA sequence: TGTGCCAGCAGCTTGAGGGGGGTCGGGGGGGATCAAGAGACCCAGTACTTC. It yields the protein CASSLRGVGGDQETQYF. Full variable domain (rest looked up from reference TRBV7-2 and TRBJ2-5): GAGVSQSPSNKVTEKGKDVELRCDPISGHTALYWYRQSLGQGLEFLIYFQGNSAPDKSGLPSDRFSAERTGGSVSTLTIQRTQQEDSAVYLCASSLRGVGGDQETQYFGPGTRLLVL.

This chain uses TRBV28 with TRBJ1-5, with TRBD1 matching 9 bases. The CDR3 sequence is 15 residues long. Trimming cost V 6 bases and J 5 bases; bases outside gene matches: 8. Germline V gives CDR1 MDHEN, CDR2 SYDVKM. Written as DNA, the CDR3 is TGTGCCAGCAGACCCGGGACAGGGCTTTATCAGCCCCAGCATTTT. As protein: CASRPGTGLYQPQHF. The full variable domain, in which reference TRBV28 and TRBJ1-5 provide the parts outside the CDR3, is DVKVTQSSRYLVKRTGEKVFLECVQDMDHENMFWYRQDPGLGLRLIYFSYDVKMKEKGDIPEGYSVSREKKERFSLILESASTNQTSMYLCASRPGTGLYQPQHFGDGTRLSIL.

This clonotype has a count of ten or more. The V call is TRBV18, the J call TRBJ2-7, with D possibly matching TRBD1 (6 bases). Germline V CDR1 and CDR2: KGHSH, LQKENI. The CDR3 is 12 residues long. The V and J ends lost 8 bases and 3 bases respectively, with 11 bases between them. The CDR3 nucleotides read TGTGCCAGCAGCCCGACAGGCTACGAGCAGTACTTC. It is translated as CASSPTGYEQYF.

This clonotype was counted only a few times. The chain employs TRBV20-1 and TRBJ1-5; tentatively, D is TRBD1 (5 bases). The length of the CDR3 is 14 residues. V lost 2 bases and J 2 bases, leaving 10 bases between the germline ends. CDR1 is DFQATT, CDR2 SNEGSKA, per germline (reference sequence). Here the CDR3 DNA reads TGCAGTGCTAGAAGGGGAGTTGGCAATCAGCCCCAGCATTTT. This translates into CSARRGVGNQPQHF.

This clonotype was picked up a small number of times. The chain employs TRBV20-1 and TRBJ2-5, with TRBD1 matching over 8 bases. The CDR3 runs to 13 residues. The V gene's germline CDR1 is DFQATT and CDR2 SNEGSKA (reference sequence). The junction had 4 bases not matched to a gene; V was cut back by 4 bases and J by 3 bases. For the CDR3, the DNA is TGCAGTGCTAAGGGACAGGCCAAAGAGACCCAGTACTTC. This encodes CSAKGQAKETQYF.

The chain uses TRBV20-1 and TRBJ2-1; D is possibly TRBD2 (7 bases). The CDR3 is 12 residues long. From germline, CDR1 is DFQATT and CDR2 SNEGSKA (reference sequence). CDR3 protein: CGGGLPPNEQFF. The CDR3 region has the DNA TGCGGGGGGGGCCTGCCGCCCAATGAGCAGTTCTTC.

V and J are TRBV7-9 and TRBJ2-3; D gene uncertain. Per the germline V gene, CDR1 is SEHNR and CDR2 is FQNEAQ (reference sequence). The CDR3 spans 13 residues. V lost 0 bases to trimming and J lost 4 bases, with 5 bases between them. In DNA form, the CDR3 reads TGTGCCAGCAGCTTAGCCAGCCCAGATACGCAGTATTTT. It codes for CASSLASPDTQYF.

The chain uses TRBV6-1 and TRBJ2-3, with a tentative D call TRBD1 (6 bases). V lost 0 bases and J 5 bases, leaving 12 bases between the germline ends. The germline CDR1 and CDR2 sequences are MNHNS and SASEGT. The CDR3 runs to 15 residues. The CDR3 reads CASSEAHDRRDTQYF. Here the CDR3 DNA reads TGTGCCAGCAGTGAAGCACATGACAGGCGAGATACGCAGTATTTT.

Notes on this clonotype: A much larger clonotype is one base distant, so this may be a read error. The J gene is TRBJ2-3, the V gene TRBV12-3 or TRBV12-4, with unresolved D. Deletions cut 6 bases from V and 4 bases from J, with 17 bases between. The length of the CDR3 is 15 residues. As DNA, the CDR3 is TGTGCCAGCAGACGCGGACCCGAAAGCTCAGATACGCAGTATTTT. It translates to CASRRGPESSDTQYF.

There are a few counts of this clonotype. This chain connects TRBV20-1 to TRBJ2-7; D unresolved. CDR1 DFQATT and CDR2 SNEGSKA come from the germline V gene (reference sequence). V lost 3 bases to trimming and J lost 3 bases, with 15 bases between them. The CDR3 has 14 residues. DNA of the CDR3: TGCAGTGCTAGTCATCCCACGAACTACTACGAGCAGTACTTC. Translating it yields CSASHPTNYYEQYF.

This clonotype was detected once. This chain links TRBV4-3 with TRBJ2-5; TRBD1 matches 8 bases. Germline V lookup: CDR1 LGHNA, CDR2 YSLEER. This CDR3 comprises 15 residues. After removal of 4 bases from V and 11 bases from J, the junction contained 15 bases not matched to a gene. The CDR3: CASSPGTGPYGEQYF. The CDR3 nucleotides are TGCGCCAGCAGCCCAGGGACAGGCCCCTATGGTGAGCAGTACTTC.

About this clonotype itself: One end of the junction fails to match germline, which may point to a read error. The chain uses TRBV20-1 and TRBJ2-1, with 8 bases lining up with TRBD2. CDR1 is DFQATT, CDR2 SNEGSKA, per germline (reference sequence). This CDR3 spans 13 amino acids. CDR3: CSARGLAGNEQFF. For the CDR3, the DNA is TGCAGTGCGAGAGGCCTAGCGGGCAATGAGCAGTTCTTC.

This clonotype was seen only a few times. The V call is TRBV20-1, the J call TRBJ2-1, with 7 bases matching TRBD2. The CDR3 extends over 12 amino acids. Unmatched junction bases numbered 6, after V lost 4 bases and J lost 9 bases. The germline V gene encodes CDR1 DFQATT and CDR2 SNEGSKA (reference sequence). CDR3 sequence reads: CSATREASEQFF. Written as DNA, the CDR3 is TGCAGTGCTACCCGGGAGGCTTCTGAGCAGTTCTTC.

Comment on this clonotype: Germline and junction disagree at one end, which may indicate a read error. The J gene is TRBJ1-6, the V gene TRBV3-1; D is unresolved. The CDR3 runs to 15 residues. The germline gives CDR1 LGHDT, CDR2 YNNKEL (reference sequence). The CDR3 nucleotides read TGTGCCAGCAGTCAAGGTTCTCTCCCGGGATCACCCCTCCACTTT. Encoded protein: CASSQGSLPGSPLHF.

The chain couples TRBV20-1 to TRBJ2-1; D is possibly TRBD1 (6 bases). The V and J ends lost 3 bases and 3 bases respectively, with 18 bases between them. CDR3 length: 16 amino acids. Germline V CDR1 and CDR2: DFQATT, SNEGSKA (reference sequence). CDR3 protein: CSASYQRDIFYNEQFF. CDR3 coding DNA: TGCAGTGCTAGTTATCAACGGGACATTTTCTACAATGAGCAGTTCTTC.

This clonotype has more than one count but fewer than ten. The chain is built from TRBV20-1 and TRBJ1-5, with D possibly TRBD1 on 5 matching bases. CDR3 length: 17 residues. CDR1 is DFQATT and CDR2 is SNEGSKA in the germline V gene (reference sequence). Trimming took off 0 bases at V and 5 bases at J, with 20 bases between the two ends. This chain's CDR3 is CSARDIGAGQGHQPQHF. CDR3 nucleotide sequence: TGCAGTGCTAGAGATATCGGTGCTGGGCAGGGACATCAGCCCCAGCATTTT.

This clonotype was seen many times. The rearrangement joins TRBV29-1 to TRBJ2-7, with a possible D match to TRBD2 (6 bases). Per germline, CDR1 SQVTM and CDR2 ANQGSEA. This CDR3 has 11 residues. With 5 bases removed from V and 2 bases from J, the gap between germline ends came to 7 bases. Here the CDR3 reads CSVRETYEQYF. The CDR3 nucleotides are TGCAGCGTTCGGGAGACCTACGAGCAGTACTTC.

The V call is TRBV28, the J call TRBJ1-5, with D hard to call. The CDR3 is 15 amino acids. Trimming shortened V by 9 bases and J by 0 bases, and 15 bases separated the two germline ends. CDR1 is MDHEN, CDR2 SYDVKM, per germline. The CDR3 nucleotides read TGTGCCAGTAGGACCCGACTTCCTAGCAATCAGCCCCAGCATTTT. Translation: CASRTRLPSNQPQHF.